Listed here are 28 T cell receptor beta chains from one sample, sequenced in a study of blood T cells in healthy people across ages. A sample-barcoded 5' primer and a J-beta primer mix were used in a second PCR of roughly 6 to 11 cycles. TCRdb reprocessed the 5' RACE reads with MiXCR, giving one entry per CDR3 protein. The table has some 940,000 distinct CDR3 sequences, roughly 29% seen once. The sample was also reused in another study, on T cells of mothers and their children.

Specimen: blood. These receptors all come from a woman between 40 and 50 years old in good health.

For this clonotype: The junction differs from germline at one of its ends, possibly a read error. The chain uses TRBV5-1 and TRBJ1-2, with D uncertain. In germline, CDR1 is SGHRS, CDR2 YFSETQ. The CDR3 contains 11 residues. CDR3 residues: CASSFSEGCTF. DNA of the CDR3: TGCGCCAGCAGCTTCTCGGAAGGCTGCACCTTC.

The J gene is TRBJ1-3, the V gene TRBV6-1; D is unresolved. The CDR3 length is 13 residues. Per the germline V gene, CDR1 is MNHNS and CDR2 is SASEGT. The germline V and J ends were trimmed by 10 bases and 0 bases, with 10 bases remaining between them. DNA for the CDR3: TGTGCCACTAAGCTAAGCTCTGGAAACACCATATATTTT. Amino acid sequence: CATKLSSGNTIYF.

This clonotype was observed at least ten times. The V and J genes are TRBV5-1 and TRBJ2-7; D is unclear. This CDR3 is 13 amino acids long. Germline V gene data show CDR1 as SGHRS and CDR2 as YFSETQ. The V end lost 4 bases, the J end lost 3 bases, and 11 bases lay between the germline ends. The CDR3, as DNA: TGCGCCAGCAGCGTCTCAGAATACTACGAGCAGTACTTC. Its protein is CASSVSEYYEQYF.

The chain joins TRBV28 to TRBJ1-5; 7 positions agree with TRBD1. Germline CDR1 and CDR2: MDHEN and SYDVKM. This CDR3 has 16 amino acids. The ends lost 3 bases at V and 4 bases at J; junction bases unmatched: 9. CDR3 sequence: CASSFSATGFNQPQHF. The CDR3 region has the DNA TGTGCCAGCAGTTTCTCAGCGACAGGGTTTAATCAGCCCCAGCATTTT. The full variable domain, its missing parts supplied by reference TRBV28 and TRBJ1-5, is DVKVTQSSRYLVKRTGEKVFLECVQDMDHENMFWYRQDPGLGLRLIYFSYDVKMKEKGDIPEGYSVSREKKERFSLILESASTNQTSMYLCASSFSATGFNQPQHFGDGTRLSIL.

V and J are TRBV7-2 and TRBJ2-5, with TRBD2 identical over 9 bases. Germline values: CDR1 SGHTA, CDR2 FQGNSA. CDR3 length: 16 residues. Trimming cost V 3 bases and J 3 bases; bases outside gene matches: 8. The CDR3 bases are TGTGCCAGCAGCTTGGCACCGGGACTAGCCAAAGAGACCCAGTACTTC. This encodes CASSLAPGLAKETQYF.

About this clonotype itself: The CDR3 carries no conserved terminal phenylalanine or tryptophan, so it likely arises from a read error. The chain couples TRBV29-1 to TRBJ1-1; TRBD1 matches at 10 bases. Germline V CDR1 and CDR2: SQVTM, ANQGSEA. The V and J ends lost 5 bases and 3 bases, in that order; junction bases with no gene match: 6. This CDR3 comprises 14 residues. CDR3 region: CSVNGDRGDTEAFI. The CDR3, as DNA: TGCAGCGTTAACGGGGACAGGGGTGACACTGAAGCTTTCATT.

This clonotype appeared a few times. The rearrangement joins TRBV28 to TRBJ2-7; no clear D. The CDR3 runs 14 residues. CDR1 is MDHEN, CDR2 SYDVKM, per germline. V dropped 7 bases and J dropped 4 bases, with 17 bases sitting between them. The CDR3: CASNFRRTVYEQYF. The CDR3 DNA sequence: TGTGCCAGCAACTTCCGCCGGACGGTGTACGAGCAGTACTTC.

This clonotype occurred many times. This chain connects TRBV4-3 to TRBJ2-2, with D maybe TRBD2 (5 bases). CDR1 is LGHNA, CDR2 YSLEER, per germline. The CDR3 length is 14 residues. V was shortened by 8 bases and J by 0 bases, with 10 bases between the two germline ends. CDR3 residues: CASGLGTNTGELFF. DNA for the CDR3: TGCGCCAGCGGACTCGGGACGAACACCGGGGAGCTGTTTTTT.

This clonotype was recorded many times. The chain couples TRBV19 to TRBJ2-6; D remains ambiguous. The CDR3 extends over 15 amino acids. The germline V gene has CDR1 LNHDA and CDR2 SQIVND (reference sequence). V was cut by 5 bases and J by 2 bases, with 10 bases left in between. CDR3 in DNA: TGTGCCAGTAGTCCCCGAACAGCTGGGGCCAACGTCCTGACTTTC. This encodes CASSPRTAGANVLTF.

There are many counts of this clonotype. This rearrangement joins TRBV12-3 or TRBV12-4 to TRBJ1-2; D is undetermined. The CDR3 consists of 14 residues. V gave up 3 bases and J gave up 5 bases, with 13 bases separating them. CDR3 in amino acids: CASSFLRQAYGYTF. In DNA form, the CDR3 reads TGTGCCAGCAGTTTCCTACGGCAGGCGTATGGCTACACCTTC.

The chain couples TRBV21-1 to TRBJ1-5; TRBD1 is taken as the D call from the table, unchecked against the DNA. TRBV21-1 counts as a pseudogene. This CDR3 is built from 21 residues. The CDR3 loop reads CASSPTDGTGLKEAFNQPQHF. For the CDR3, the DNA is TGTGCCAGCTCCCCCACTGACGGGACAGGGCTCAAAGAGGCATTCAATCAGCCCCAGCATTTT.

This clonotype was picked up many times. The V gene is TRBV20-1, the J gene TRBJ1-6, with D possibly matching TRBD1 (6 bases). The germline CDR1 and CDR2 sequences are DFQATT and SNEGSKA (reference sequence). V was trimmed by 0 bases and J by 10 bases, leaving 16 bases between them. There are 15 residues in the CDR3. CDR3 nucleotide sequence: TGCAGTGCTAGAGATTCACAGGGTAATTTCTCACCCCTCCACTTT. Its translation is CSARDSQGNFSPLHF.

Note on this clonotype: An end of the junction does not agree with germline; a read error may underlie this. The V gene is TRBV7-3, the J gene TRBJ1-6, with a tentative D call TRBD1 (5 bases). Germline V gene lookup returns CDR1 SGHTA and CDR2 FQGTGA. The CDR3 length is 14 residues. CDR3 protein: CVSSRGVGNSPLHF. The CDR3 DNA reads TGTGTCAGCAGCCGAGGGGTGGGTAATTCACCCCTCCACTTT.

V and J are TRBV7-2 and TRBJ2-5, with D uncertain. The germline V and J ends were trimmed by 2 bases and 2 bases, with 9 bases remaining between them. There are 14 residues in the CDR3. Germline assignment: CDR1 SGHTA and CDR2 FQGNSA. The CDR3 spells CASSLMVRQETQYF. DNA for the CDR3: TGTGCCAGCAGCTTAATGGTCAGACAAGAGACCCAGTACTTC.

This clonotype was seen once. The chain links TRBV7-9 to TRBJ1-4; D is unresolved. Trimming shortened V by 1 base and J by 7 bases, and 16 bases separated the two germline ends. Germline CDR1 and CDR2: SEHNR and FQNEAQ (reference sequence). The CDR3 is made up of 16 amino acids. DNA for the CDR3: TGTGCCAGCAGCTTAGGCCCGGGCCTCCTGGGTGAAAAACTGTTTTTT. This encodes CASSLGPGLLGEKLFF.

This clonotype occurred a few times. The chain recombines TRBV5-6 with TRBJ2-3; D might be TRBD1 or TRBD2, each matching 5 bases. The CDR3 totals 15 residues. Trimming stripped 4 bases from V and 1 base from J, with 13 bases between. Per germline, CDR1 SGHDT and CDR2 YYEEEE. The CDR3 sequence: CASSRPGDGTDTQYF. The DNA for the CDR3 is TGTGCCAGCAGCCGCCCCGGGGACGGCACAGATACGCAGTATTTT.

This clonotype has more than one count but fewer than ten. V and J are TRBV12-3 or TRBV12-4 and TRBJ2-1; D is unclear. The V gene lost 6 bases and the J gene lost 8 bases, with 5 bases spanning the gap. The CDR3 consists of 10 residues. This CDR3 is CASRRYEQFF. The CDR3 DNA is TGTGCCAGCAGGCGGTATGAGCAGTTCTTC.

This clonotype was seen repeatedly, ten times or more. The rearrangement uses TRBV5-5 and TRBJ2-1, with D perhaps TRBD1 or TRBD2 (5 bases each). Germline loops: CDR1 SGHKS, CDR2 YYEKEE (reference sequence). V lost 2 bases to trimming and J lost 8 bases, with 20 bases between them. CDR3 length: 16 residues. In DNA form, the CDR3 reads TGTGCCAGCAGCTTAAAGGGCGGGTTAACGACAGATGAGCAGTTCTTC. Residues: CASSLKGGLTTDEQFF.

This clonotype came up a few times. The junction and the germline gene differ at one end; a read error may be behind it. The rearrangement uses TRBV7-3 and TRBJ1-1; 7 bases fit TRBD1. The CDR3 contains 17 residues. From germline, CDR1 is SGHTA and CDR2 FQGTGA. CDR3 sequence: CASRLRTGATMNTEAFF. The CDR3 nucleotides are TGTGCCAGCAGGTTAAGAACAGGGGCTACGATGAACACTGAAGCTTTCTTT.

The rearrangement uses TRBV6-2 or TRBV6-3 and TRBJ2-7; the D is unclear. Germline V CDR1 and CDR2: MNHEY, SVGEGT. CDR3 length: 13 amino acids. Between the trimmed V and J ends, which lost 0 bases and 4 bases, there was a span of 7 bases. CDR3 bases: TGTGCCAGCAGTTACTCGAGTCGGTACGAGCAGTACTTC. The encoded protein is CASSYSSRYEQYF.

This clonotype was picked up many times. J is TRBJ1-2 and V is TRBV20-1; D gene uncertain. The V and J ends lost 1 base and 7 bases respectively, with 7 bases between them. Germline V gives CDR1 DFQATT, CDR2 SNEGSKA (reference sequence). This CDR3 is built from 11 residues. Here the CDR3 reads CSARAGRGYTF. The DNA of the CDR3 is TGCAGTGCTAGAGCAGGACGTGGCTACACCTTC.

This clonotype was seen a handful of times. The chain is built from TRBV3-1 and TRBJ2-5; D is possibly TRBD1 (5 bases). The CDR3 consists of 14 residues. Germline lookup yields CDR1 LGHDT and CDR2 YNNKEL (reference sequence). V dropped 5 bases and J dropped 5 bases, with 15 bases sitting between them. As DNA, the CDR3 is TGTGCCAGCAGCTACTTAGGGGTGCCGGAGACCCAGTACTTC. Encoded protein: CASSYLGVPETQYF.

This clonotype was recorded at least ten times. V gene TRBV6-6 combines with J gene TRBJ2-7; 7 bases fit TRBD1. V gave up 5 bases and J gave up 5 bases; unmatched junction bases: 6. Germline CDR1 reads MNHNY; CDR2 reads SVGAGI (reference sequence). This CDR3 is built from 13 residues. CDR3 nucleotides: TGTGCCAGCAGTCTAGGACAGGAGAACGAGCAGTACTTC. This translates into CASSLGQENEQYF.

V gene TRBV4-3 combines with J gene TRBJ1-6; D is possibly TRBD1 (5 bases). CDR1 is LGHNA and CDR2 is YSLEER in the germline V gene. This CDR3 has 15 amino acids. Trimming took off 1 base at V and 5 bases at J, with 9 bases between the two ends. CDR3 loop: CASSQGRVDNSPLHF. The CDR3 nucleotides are TGCGCCAGCAGCCAAGGCAGGGTGGATAATTCACCCCTCCACTTT.

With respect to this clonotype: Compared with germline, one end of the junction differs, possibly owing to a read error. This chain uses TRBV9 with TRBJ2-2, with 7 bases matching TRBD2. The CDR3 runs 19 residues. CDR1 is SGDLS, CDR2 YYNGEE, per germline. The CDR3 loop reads CASSPRLGLRTQNAGELFF. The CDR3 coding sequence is TGTGCCAGCAGCCCGCGATTGGGACTAAGGACCCAGAACGCCGGGGAGCTGTTTTTT.

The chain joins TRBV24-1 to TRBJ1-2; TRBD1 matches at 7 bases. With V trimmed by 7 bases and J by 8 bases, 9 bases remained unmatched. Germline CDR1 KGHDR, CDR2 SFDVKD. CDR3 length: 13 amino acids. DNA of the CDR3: TGTGCCACCAGCCAGACAGGGACTGGCGGCTACACCTTC. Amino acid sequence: CATSQTGTGGYTF.

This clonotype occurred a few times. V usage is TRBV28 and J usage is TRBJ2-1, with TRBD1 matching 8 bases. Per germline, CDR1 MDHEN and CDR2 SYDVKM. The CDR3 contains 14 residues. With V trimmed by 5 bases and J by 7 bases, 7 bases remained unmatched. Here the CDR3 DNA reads TGTGCCAGCAGTCCTAGACAGGGGAGGAATGAGCAGTTCTTC. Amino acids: CASSPRQGRNEQFF. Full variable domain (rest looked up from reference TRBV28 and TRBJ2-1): DVKVTQSSRYLVKRTGEKVFLECVQDMDHENMFWYRQDPGLGLRLIYFSYDVKMKEKGDIPEGYSVSREKKERFSLILESASTNQTSMYLCASSPRQGRNEQFFGPGTRLTVL.

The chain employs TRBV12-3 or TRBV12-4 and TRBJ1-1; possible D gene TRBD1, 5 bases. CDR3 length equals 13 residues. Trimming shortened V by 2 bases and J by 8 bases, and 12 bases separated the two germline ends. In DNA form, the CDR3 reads TGTGCCAGCAGTTTACCCAGGGACCGAGAAGCTTTCTTT. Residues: CASSLPRDREAFF.